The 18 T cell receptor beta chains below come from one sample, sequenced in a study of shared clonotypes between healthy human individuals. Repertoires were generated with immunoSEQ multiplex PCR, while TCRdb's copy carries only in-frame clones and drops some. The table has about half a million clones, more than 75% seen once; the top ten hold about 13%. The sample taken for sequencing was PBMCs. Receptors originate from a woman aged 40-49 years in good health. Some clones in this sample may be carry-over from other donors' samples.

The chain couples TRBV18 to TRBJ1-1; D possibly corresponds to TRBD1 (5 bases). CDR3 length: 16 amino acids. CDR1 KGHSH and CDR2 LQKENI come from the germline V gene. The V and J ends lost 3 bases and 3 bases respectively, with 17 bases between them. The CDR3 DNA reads TGTGCCAGCTCACCTCGGGGCGCCTCGGGGTACACTGAAGCTTTCTTT. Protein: CASSPRGASGYTEAFF.

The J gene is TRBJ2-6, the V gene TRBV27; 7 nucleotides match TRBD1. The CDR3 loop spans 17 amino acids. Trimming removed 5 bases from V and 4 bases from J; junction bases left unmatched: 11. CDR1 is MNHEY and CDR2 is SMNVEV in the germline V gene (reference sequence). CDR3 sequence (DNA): TGTGCCAGCAGTCAACAGGGGTCCTTGGGGGGGGCCAACGTCCTGACTTTC. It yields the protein CASSQQGSLGGANVLTF. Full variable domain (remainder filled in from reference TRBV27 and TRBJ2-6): EAQVTQNPRYLITVTGKKLTVTCSQNMNHEYMSWYRQDPGLGLRQIYYSMNVEVTDKGDVPEGYKVSRKEKRNFPLILESPSPNQTSLYFCASSQQGSLGGANVLTFGAGSRLTVL.

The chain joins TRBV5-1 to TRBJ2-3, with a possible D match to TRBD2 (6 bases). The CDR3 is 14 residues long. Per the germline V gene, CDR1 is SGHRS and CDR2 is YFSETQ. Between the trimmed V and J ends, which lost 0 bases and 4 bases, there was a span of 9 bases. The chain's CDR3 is CASSLGGGADTQYF. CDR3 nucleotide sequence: TGCGCCAGCAGCTTGGGGGGAGGAGCAGATACGCAGTATTTT.

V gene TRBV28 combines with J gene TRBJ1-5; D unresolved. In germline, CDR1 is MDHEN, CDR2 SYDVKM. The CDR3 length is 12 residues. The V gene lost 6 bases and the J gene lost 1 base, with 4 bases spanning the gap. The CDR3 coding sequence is TGTGCCAGCAGCCAAAGCAATCAGCCCCAGCATTTT. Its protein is CASSQSNQPQHF.

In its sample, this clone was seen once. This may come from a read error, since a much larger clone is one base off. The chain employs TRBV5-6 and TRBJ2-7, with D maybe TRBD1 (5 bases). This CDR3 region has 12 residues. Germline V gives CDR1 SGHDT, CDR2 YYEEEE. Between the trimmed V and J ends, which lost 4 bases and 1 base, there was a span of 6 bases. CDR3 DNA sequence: TGTGCCAGCAGCCGACAGTCCTACGAGCAGTACTTC. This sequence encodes CASSRQSYEQYF.

CDR3 DNA: TGCGCCAGCAGCCAGGGAGTACTATTGACAGGGGTTCAGCCCCAGCATTTT. Protein: CASSQGVLLTGVQPQHF. V is TRBV4-1 and J is TRBJ1-5; 8 bases agree with TRBD1. Germline-derived CDR1 and CDR2 are MGHRA and YSYEKL. The V segment lost 3 bases and the J segment 6 bases; nucleotides outside the gene matches: 13. The CDR3 has 17 residues.

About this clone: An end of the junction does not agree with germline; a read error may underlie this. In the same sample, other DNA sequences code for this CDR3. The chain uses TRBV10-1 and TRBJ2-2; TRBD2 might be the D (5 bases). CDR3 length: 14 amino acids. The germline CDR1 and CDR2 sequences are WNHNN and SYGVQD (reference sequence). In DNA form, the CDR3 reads TGCGCCAGCAGTGAGTCTGCTACGACCGGGGAGCTGTTTTTC. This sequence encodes CASSESATTGELFF.

CDR3 sequence (DNA): TGCGCCAGCAGTGAGTCGAGGGCGGGACTTCAAGAGACCCAGTACTTC. This sequence encodes CASSESRAGLQETQYF. The chain has TRBV10-1 and TRBJ2-5; tentatively, D is TRBD2 (6 bases). Per germline, CDR1 WNHNN and CDR2 SYGVQD (reference sequence). The CDR3 is 16 residues long. With 0 bases removed from V and 2 bases from J, the gap between germline ends came to 13 bases.

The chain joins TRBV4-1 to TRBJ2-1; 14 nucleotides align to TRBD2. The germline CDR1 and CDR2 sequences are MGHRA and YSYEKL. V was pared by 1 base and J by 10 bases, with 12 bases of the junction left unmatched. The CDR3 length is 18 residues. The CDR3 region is CASSQGIWGLAGAREQFF. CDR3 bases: TGCGCCAGCAGCCAAGGGATATGGGGACTAGCGGGAGCACGGGAGCAGTTCTTC.

CDR3 coding DNA: TGCGCCAGCAGTGAACAGGGCCAGTATGGCTACACCTTC. It yields the protein CASSEQGQYGYTF. V is TRBV5-1 and J is TRBJ1-2, with TRBD1 as a possible D gene (6 bases). V shed 5 bases and J shed 5 bases, with 13 bases lying between them. Germline V CDR1 and CDR2: SGHRS, YFSETQ. The CDR3 runs 13 residues.

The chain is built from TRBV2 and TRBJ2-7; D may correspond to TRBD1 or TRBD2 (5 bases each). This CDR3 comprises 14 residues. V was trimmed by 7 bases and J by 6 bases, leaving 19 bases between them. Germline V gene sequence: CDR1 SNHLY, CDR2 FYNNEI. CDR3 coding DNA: TGTGCCAGCACCCTAGCCTTACAGGAACGCGAGCAGTACTTC. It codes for CASTLALQEREQYF.

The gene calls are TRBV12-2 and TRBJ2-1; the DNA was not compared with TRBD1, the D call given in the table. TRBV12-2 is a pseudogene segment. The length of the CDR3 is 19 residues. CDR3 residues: CASRSAQSPGQFSYNEQFF. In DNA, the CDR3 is TGTGCAAGTCGCTCCGCACAAAGTCCGGGACAGTTCTCCTACAATGAGCAGTTCTTC.

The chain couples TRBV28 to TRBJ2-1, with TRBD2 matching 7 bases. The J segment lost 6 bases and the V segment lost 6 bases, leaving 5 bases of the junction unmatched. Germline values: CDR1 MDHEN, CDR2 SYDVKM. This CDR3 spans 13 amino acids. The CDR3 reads CASSQRLANEQFF. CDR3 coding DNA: TGTGCCAGCAGCCAGAGACTAGCCAATGAGCAGTTCTTC.

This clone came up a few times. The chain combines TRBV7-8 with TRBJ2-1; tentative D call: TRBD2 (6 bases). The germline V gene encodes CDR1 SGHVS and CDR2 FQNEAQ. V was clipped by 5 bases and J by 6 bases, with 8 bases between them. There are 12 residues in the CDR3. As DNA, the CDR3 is TGTGCCAGCAGCACCGGGGGCAATGAGCAGTTCTTC. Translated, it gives CASSTGGNEQFF. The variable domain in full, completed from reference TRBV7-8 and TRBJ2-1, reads GAGVSQSPRYKVAKRGQDVALRCDPISGHVSLFWYQQALGQGPEFLTYFQNEAQLDKSGLPSDRFFAERPEGSVSTLKIQRTQQEDSAVYLCASSTGGNEQFFGPGTRLTVL.

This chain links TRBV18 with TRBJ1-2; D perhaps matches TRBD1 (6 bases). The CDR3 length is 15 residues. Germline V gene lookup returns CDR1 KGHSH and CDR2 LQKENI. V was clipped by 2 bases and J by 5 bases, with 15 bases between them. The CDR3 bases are TGTGCCAGCTCACCAAGGAATGGAGGGGGATATGGCTACACCTTC. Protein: CASSPRNGGGYGYTF.

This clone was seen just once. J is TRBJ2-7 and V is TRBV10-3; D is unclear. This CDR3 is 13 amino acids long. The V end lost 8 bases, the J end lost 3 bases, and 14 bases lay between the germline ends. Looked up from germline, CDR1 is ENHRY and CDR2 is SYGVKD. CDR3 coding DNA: TGTGCCATCGGAGTAGCTTTGGGCTACGAGCAGTACTTC. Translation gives CAIGVALGYEQYF.

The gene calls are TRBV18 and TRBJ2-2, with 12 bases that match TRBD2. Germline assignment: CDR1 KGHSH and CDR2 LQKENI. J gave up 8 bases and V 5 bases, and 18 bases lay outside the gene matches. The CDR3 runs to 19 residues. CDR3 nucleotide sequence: TGTGCCAGCTCAGCTCTCGGACTAGCGGGAAGGGGAACACCGGGGGAGCTGTTTTTT. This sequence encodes CASSALGLAGRGTPGELFF.

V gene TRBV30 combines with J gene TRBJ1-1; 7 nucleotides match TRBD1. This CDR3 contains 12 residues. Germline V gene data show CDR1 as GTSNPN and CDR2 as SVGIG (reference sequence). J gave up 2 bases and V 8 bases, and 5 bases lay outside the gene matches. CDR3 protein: CAARQGNTEAFF. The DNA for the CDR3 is TGTGCCGCCCGACAGGGTAACACTGAAGCTTTCTTT. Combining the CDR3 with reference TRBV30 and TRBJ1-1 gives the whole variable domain SQTIHQWPATLVQPVGSPLSLECTVEGTSNPNLYWYRQAAGRGLQLLFYSVGIGQISSEVPQNLSASRPQDRQFILSSKKLLLSDSGFYLCAARQGNTEAFFGQGTRLTVV.